This record looks at one TCR beta chain sequence and its context. Generated by immunoSEQ multiplex PCR, the TCRdb table keeps only in-frame clones and is missing some. Altogether roughly 20,000 clones are present, 90% to 95% being singletons, with the ten largest covering 1.1% to 1.5%. This sample is part of a study of T cells in tumors and immune-related adverse events. Germline values: CDR1 SGHRS, CDR2 YFSETQ. The ends were cut back, 1 base at V and 1 base at J, with 8 bases in the middle. The CDR3 spans 14 residues. This clonotype was sampled from a female donor with metastatic renal cell carcinoma. The chain joins TRBV5-1 to TRBJ1-2; D remains ambiguous. The specimen comprised lymph node tissue, sampled from a patient treated with anti-PD-1 therapy. CDR3 DNA sequence: TGCGCCAGCAGCTTGTCTTTGGGTAACTATGGCTACACCTTC. Translating gives CASSLSLGNYGYTF.